This TCR beta chain is drawn from a study of T cells in Graves' hyperthyroidism and ophthalmopathy. Study-wide points: Most thyroid clonotypes expanded above 0.001 were also detected in blood.

There are many counts of this clonotype. The antigen remains unidentified. Recently diagnosed hyperthyroidism of less than 2 months' duration affected patients aged 18 to 65. What was amplified from RNA transcripts were TCR beta CDR3 regions. HTBI primers were employed in a first-round RT-PCR of the TCR CDR3. TCRdb ran MiXCR on the multiplex PCR reads and lists one entry per CDR3 protein. The table has 340,000 or so distinct CDR3 sequences, roughly 18% seen once; the top ten hold about half. The V segment lost 2 bases and the J segment 2 bases; nucleotides outside the gene matches: 9. CDR1 SGHDT and CDR2 YYEEEE come from the germline V gene. This CDR3 spans 16 amino acids.

The material sequenced was blood. The clonotype originates from a woman between 50 and 59 years old with Graves' hyperthyroidism. The rearrangement joins TRBV5-6 to TRBJ2-5; 7 bases are a match to TRBD2. Written as DNA, the CDR3 is TGTGCCAGCAGCTTTCGGCTAGCGGACCTACAAGAGACCCAGTACTTC. It specifies CASSFRLADLQETQYF.